Below are 25 T cell receptor beta chains sequenced from a single sample in a study of response to subunit inactivated influenza vaccine. TCRdb independently ran MiXCR on the RT-PCR reads; one entry per CDR3 protein. The table shows around 500,000 distinct CDR3 sequences, with roughly 9.8% occurring only once. Sequencing was performed on PBMCs from blood, taken about 6 weeks after vaccination. These receptors originate from a man aged 45 to 65 who received an inactivated influenza vaccine.

This clonotype showed up many times. The chain combines TRBV28 with TRBJ2-7; D tentatively reads TRBD1 or TRBD2 (5 bases each). The germline gives CDR1 MDHEN, CDR2 SYDVKM. V gave up 3 bases and J gave up 0 bases, with 24 bases separating them. The CDR3 spans 19 residues. The CDR3, as DNA: TGTGCCAGCAGTTTCCCCCGGGACGCCTGGCGGGTGAGCTCCTACGAGCAGTACTTC. This gives the protein CASSFPRDAWRVSSYEQYF.

This clonotype has only a few counts. The chain has TRBV28 and TRBJ2-1; no clear D gene. The CDR3 runs 16 residues. Germline V gene lookup returns CDR1 MDHEN and CDR2 SYDVKM. Trimming left V 4 bases short and J 7 bases short, with 20 bases between. The CDR3 loop reads CASSSDGNQFVNEQFF. The CDR3 DNA follows: TGTGCCAGCAGTTCGGATGGTAACCAGTTTGTGAATGAGCAGTTCTTC.

This chain connects TRBV20-1 to TRBJ2-2, with D perhaps TRBD1 (6 bases). Germline V lookup: CDR1 DFQATT, CDR2 SNEGSKA (reference sequence). V was clipped by 7 bases and J by 6 bases, with 18 bases between them. This CDR3 contains 14 residues. CDR3 nucleotides: TGCAGTGTCGAACAGGGTTTTAATTCCGGGGAGCTGTTTTTT. This sequence encodes CSVEQGFNSGELFF.

This clonotype was seen only a few times. The gene calls are TRBV20-1 and TRBJ2-3; D is possibly TRBD2 (6 bases). Trimming stripped 6 bases from V and 6 bases from J, with 10 bases between. This CDR3 region has 11 residues. The germline V gene encodes CDR1 DFQATT and CDR2 SNEGSKA (reference sequence). This CDR3 is CSAREQDTQYF. In DNA, the CDR3 is TGCAGTGCGCGGGAACAGGATACGCAGTATTTT.

The genes are TRBV7-2 and TRBJ2-2, with D maybe TRBD1 (5 bases). The germline V and J ends were trimmed by 1 base and 3 bases, with 9 bases remaining between them. Germline CDR1 reads SGHTA; CDR2 reads FQGNSA. This CDR3 has 15 amino acids. In nucleotides, the CDR3 is TGTGCCAGCAGCTTAGACAGGAAATACACCGGGGAGCTGTTTTTT. Its translation: CASSLDRKYTGELFF.

This rearrangement joins TRBV7-2 to TRBJ2-4; 7 bases map to TRBD1. The CDR3 is 15 amino acids. The germline V gene encodes CDR1 SGHTA and CDR2 FQGNSA. J was trimmed by 5 bases and V by 5 bases; bases with no gene match: 9. CDR3 DNA sequence: TGTGCCAGCAGCCCGTGGACAGGAACACAAAACATTCAGTACTTC. Amino acid sequence: CASSPWTGTQNIQYF.

The CDR3 nucleotides read TGTGCCAGCAGCCAAGTAAAAGGGAACACTGAAGCTTTCTTT. Its translation: CASSQVKGNTEAFF. The gene calls are TRBV3-1 and TRBJ1-1; D unresolved. The germline CDR1 and CDR2 sequences are LGHDT and YNNKEL (reference sequence). CDR3 length equals 14 residues. The V gene lost 1 base and the J gene lost 1 base, with 7 bases spanning the gap.

The chain joins TRBV4-3 to TRBJ2-2; possible D gene TRBD2, 6 bases. This CDR3 has 14 amino acids. V was pared by 0 bases and J by 6 bases, with 8 bases between. The V gene's germline CDR1 is LGHNA and CDR2 YSLEER. The CDR3 coding sequence is TGCGCCAGCAGCCAAGAGTGGGAGGCCGGGGAGCTGTTTTTT. Translating gives CASSQEWEAGELFF.

CDR3: CASSRQNTRGAGHRGAFF. CDR3 DNA sequence: TGTGCCAGCAGCCGCCAGAATACCCGTGGGGCGGGGCACCGGGGGGCTTTCTTT. The V gene is TRBV4-2, the J gene TRBJ1-1; a weak D match, TRBD1 (5 bases). Trimming cost V 4 bases and J 11 bases, with 32 bases left between them. The CDR3 consists of 18 residues. Germline lookup yields CDR1 LGHNA and CDR2 YNFKEQ.

This clonotype was detected a few times. This sequence joins TRBV28 and TRBJ2-2; no clear D gene. The CDR3 has 14 residues. The V end was cut by 6 bases, the J end by 1 base, with 9 bases between. Looked up from germline, CDR1 is MDHEN and CDR2 is SYDVKM. The CDR3 reads CASRDPKNTGELFF. Here the CDR3 DNA reads TGTGCCAGCAGGGACCCTAAGAACACCGGGGAGCTGTTTTTT.

This clonotype appeared many times. CDR3 sequence reads: CASSQSEARNTIYF. As DNA, the CDR3 is TGTGCCAGCAGCCAATCCGAGGCCCGAAACACCATATATTTT. This sequence joins TRBV4-2 and TRBJ1-3; D is unclear. The germline V gene encodes CDR1 LGHNA and CDR2 YNFKEQ. Between the trimmed V and J ends, which lost 2 bases and 5 bases, there was a span of 10 bases. CDR3 length equals 14 residues.

This sequence joins TRBV12-3 or TRBV12-4 and TRBJ1-2; unclear D gene. The CDR3 sequence is 14 residues long. Trimming removed 6 bases from V and 5 bases from J, with 16 bases in between. CDR3 bases: TGTGCCAGCAGAAAGGAACAGCCCCCGTATGGCTACACCTTC. Protein sequence: CASRKEQPPYGYTF.

This chain joins TRBV20-1 and TRBJ2-2; D gene uncertain. The CDR3 is 16 residues long. V lost 0 bases to trimming and J lost 6 bases, with 17 bases between them. Germline CDR1 reads DFQATT; CDR2 reads SNEGSKA (reference sequence). DNA of the CDR3: TGCAGTGCTAGAGATCTTGGTGGGCGCGGTCCCGGGGAGCTGTTTTTT. This codes for CSARDLGGRGPGELFF.

This clonotype was seen repeatedly, ten times or more. The genes are TRBV6-1 and TRBJ1-3, with 8 bases identical to TRBD1. V was pared by 5 bases and J by 4 bases, with 19 bases of the junction left unmatched. CDR1 and CDR2 from the germline V gene are MNHNS and SASEGT. CDR3 length equals 19 residues. CDR3 sequence reads: CASSTIAGTGFITGNTIYF. CDR3 DNA: TGTGCCAGCAGTACCATAGCCGGGACAGGATTTATCACGGGAAACACCATATATTTT.

The chain carries TRBV20-1 and TRBJ2-3, with 9 bases that match TRBD2. Germline loops: CDR1 DFQATT, CDR2 SNEGSKA (reference sequence). J gave up 5 bases and V 5 bases, and 11 bases lay outside the gene matches. This CDR3 is built from 15 residues. CDR3: CSAQLAGDIVDTQYF. CDR3 nucleotides: TGCAGTGCTCAATTAGCGGGGGATATTGTAGATACGCAGTATTTT.

CDR3 sequence reads: CASRFPRGVANTGELFF. In DNA, the CDR3 is TGTGCCAGCCGTTTCCCCAGGGGGGTCGCGAACACCGGGGAGCTGTTTTTT. V and J are TRBV6-5 and TRBJ2-2, with TRBD1 as a possible D gene (7 bases). CDR1 MNHEY and CDR2 SVGAGI come from the germline V gene. This CDR3 region has 17 residues. Trimming shortened V by 8 bases and J by 0 bases, and 19 bases separated the two germline ends.

This clonotype occurred a few times. The chain is built from TRBV6-5 and TRBJ2-2; D remains ambiguous. V was trimmed by 5 bases and J by 8 bases, leaving 9 bases between them. CDR3 size: 12 residues. Germline values: CDR1 MNHEY, CDR2 SVGAGI. The chain's CDR3 is CASSPALGELFF. CDR3 bases: TGTGCCAGCAGTCCAGCCTTGGGGGAGCTGTTTTTT.

The V call is TRBV20-1, the J call TRBJ2-3; 12 nucleotides line up with TRBD2. Losses at the gene ends were 2 bases for V and 2 bases for J; bases not matched to a gene: 5. Germline CDR1 DFQATT, CDR2 SNEGSKA (reference sequence). CDR3 length: 16 residues. The DNA for the CDR3 is TGCAGTGCTAGAATCTCTAGCGGGAGGGTCACAGATACGCAGTATTTT. Translated: CSARISSGRVTDTQYF.

The chain links TRBV21-1 to TRBJ2-2; TRBD1, the table's D call, lacks a check against the DNA. TRBV21-1 is assigned pseudogene status. The CDR3 length is 16 residues. Written as DNA, the CDR3 is TGTGCCAGCAGCGCCCACAGGGGTCTTCCCGACGGGGAGCTGTTTTTT. It yields the protein CASSAHRGLPDGELFF.

This clonotype was seen a few times. This chain connects TRBV5-6 to TRBJ1-1, with D perhaps TRBD1 (5 bases). The CDR3 contains 15 residues. Germline V CDR1 and CDR2: SGHDT, YYEEEE. V lost 2 bases, J lost 4 bases, and 15 bases lay in between. CDR3 in amino acids: CASSFGTAFGTEAFF. The DNA for the CDR3 is TGTGCCAGCAGCTTTGGGACGGCCTTTGGCACTGAAGCTTTCTTT.

The chain has TRBV3-1 and TRBJ1-2; no firm D call. CDR1 LGHDT and CDR2 YNNKEL come from the germline V gene (reference sequence). The CDR3 runs 14 residues. Trimming cost V 4 bases and J 4 bases, with 13 bases left between them. DNA of the CDR3: TGTGCCAGCAGCCCCGACCCCGCCGGCTATGGCTACACCTTC. Protein: CASSPDPAGYGYTF.

This clonotype was seen a few times. The V and J genes are TRBV7-2 and TRBJ2-5, with 8 bases that match TRBD2. The CDR3 extends over 17 amino acids. V gave up 6 bases and J gave up 7 bases; unmatched junction bases: 19. The germline CDR1 and CDR2 sequences are SGHTA and FQGNSA. The CDR3 DNA reads as TGTGCCAGCAGAATGGGGGGGGTAGCGGGATCGGGAGGGACCCAGTACTTC. Protein: CASRMGGVAGSGGTQYF.

Only a few counts were recorded for this clonotype. The rearrangement links TRBV2 to TRBJ2-3; TRBD2 aligns across 10 bases. V lost 7 bases, J lost 0 bases, and 10 bases stayed unmatched. In germline, CDR1 is SNHLY, CDR2 FYNNEI. The CDR3 spans 17 residues. CDR3 protein: CASTPPSGGGSTDTQYF. The CDR3 bases are TGTGCCAGCACCCCTCCCAGCGGGGGGGGTAGCACAGATACGCAGTATTTT.

A few counts support this clonotype. V and J are TRBV28 and TRBJ2-1, with 12 bases aligning to TRBD1. Germline V CDR1 and CDR2: MDHEN, SYDVKM. The CDR3 is made up of 17 amino acids. After removal of 5 bases from V and 5 bases from J, the junction contained 10 bases not matched to a gene. CDR3 sequence reads: CASSLRDRGRTNNEQFF. The CDR3 DNA reads as TGTGCCAGCAGTCTCCGGGACAGGGGGCGAACAAACAATGAGCAGTTCTTC. Filled out from reference TRBV28 and TRBJ2-1, the complete variable domain reads DVKVTQSSRYLVKRTGEKVFLECVQDMDHENMFWYRQDPGLGLRLIYFSYDVKMKEKGDIPEGYSVSREKKERFSLILESASTNQTSMYLCASSLRDRGRTNNEQFFGPGTRLTVL.

This clonotype has a single count. This chain links TRBV20-1 with TRBJ2-1; D tentatively fits TRBD1 or TRBD2 (5 bases each). V shed 6 bases and J shed 8 bases, with 14 bases lying between them. Germline assignment: CDR1 DFQATT and CDR2 SNEGSKA (reference sequence). The CDR3 has 12 residues. Here the CDR3 DNA reads TGCAGTGCAACCCCACGAGGGGATGAGCAGTTCTTC. Protein sequence: CSATPRGDEQFF.